These T cell receptor beta chains were read from a single sample in a study of cytomegalovirus exposure and HLA in healthy donors. Profiled with immunoSEQ multiplex PCR; TCRdb holds only in-frame clones, not every one. The table has about 150,000 clones, 84% seen once. The sample comprised PBMCs. The receptors shown here come from a boy younger than 10 in good health and CMV-seronegative. CDR3s include the opening cysteine and the closing phenylalanine or tryptophan. A D gene is named only where the DNA matches it firmly. Not all rows give a size; the values are once, few, many and, for expanded clones, a class.

clone_size,j_call,d_call,v_call,cdr3_nt,cdr3_aa
.,TRBJ2-1,.,TRBV5-1,TGCGCCAGCAGCTTGGGAGCGCGGGACAATGAGCAGTTCTTC,CASSLGARDNEQFF
.,TRBJ2-1,TRBD1,TRBV7-3,TGTGCCAGCAGCCCATCTCAGGGGGCATACAATGAGCAGTTCTTC,CASSPSQGAYNEQFF
.,TRBJ1-2,TRBD1,TRBV7-8,TGTGCCAGCAGCCTCGTGGACAGGGGCCATGGCTACACCTTC,CASSLVDRGHGYTF
.,TRBJ2-3,.,TRBV10-3,TGTGCCATCAGTGAGTCGTCCGGGAGCACAGATACGCAGTATTTT,CAISESSGSTDTQYF
.,TRBJ2-5,TRBD2,TRBV5-1,TGCGCCAGCAGCTACCTCATGACTAGCGGCCAAGAGACCCAGTACTTC,CASSYLMTSGQETQYF
.,TRBJ2-7,TRBD2,TRBV27,TGTGCCAGCAGTTTAGCGTCTAGCGGGTGGTACGAGCAGTACTTC,CASSLASSGWYEQYF
.,TRBJ1-1,.,TRBV6-1,TGTGCCAGCACCCTGATCGTCGAGGGCACTGAAGCTTTCTTT,CASTLIVEGTEAFF
.,TRBJ1-1,TRBD1,TRBV6-5,TGTGCCAGCAGTACTACAGGGGGGGGAACTGAAGCTTTCTTT,CASSTTGGGTEAFF
.,TRBJ1-5,.,TRBV30,TGTGCCTGGAGTCAAGGGGCAAATCAGCCCCAGCATTTT,CAWSQGANQPQHF
.,TRBJ2-7,TRBD1,TRBV2,TGTGAGAGGGGGGACAGGGACGAGCAGTACTTC,CERGDRDEQYF
.,TRBJ1-1,TRBD1,TRBV2,TGTGCCACATTCCGGGACAGGGACACTGAAGCTTTCTTT,CATFRDRDTEAFF
few,TRBJ2-7,.,TRBV7-8,TGTGCCAGCAGCTTAGTGTCAGGGGCCGAGCACGAGCAGTACTTC,CASSLVSGAEHEQYF
.,TRBJ1-1,TRBD1,TRBV5-4,TGTGCCAGCAGCTTATTACCGGGACAGGCTAGGGACACTGAAGCTTTCTTT,CASSLLPGQARDTEAFF
few,TRBJ1-1,TRBD1,TRBV5-1,TGCGCCAGCAGCTTGGCCGGACAGGGGGCGAACACTGAAGCTTTCTTT,CASSLAGQGANTEAFF
.,TRBJ2-1,TRBD2,TRBV5-1,TGCGCCAGCAGCTGGACTAGCGGGAGCCTCTACAATGAGCAGTTCTTC,CASSWTSGSLYNEQFF
.,TRBJ2-3,TRBD2,TRBV30,TGTGCCTGGAGTGCTAGCGGGATAGCCACAGATACGCAGTATTTT,CAWSASGIATDTQYF
few,TRBJ2-7,.,TRBV10-1,TGCGCCAGCAGTGATCGGGCGGGCGAGCAGTACTTC,CASSDRAGEQYF
once,TRBJ2-5,.,TRBV28,TGTGCCAGCAGCCGCCTTACATACCAAGAGACCCAGTACTTC,CASSRLTYQETQYF
once,TRBJ2-7,.,TRBV19,TGTGCCAGTAGTATAGGAATGAGGTCCTACGAGCAGTACTTC,CASSIGMRSYEQYF
.,TRBJ2-1,TRBD2,TRBV5-1,TGCGCCAGCAGCGTGAGACTAGCGGGAGGCAATGAGCAGTTCTTC,CASSVRLAGGNEQFF
once,TRBJ2-7,.,TRBV7-2,TGTGCCAGCAGCTCGCCCAGGGGAACCGTATACTTC,CASSSPRGTVYF
.,TRBJ1-1,TRBD1,TRBV2,TGTGCCAGCAGTGGGCAAAGGGGGCGAGGCACTGAAGCTTTCTTT,CASSGQRGRGTEAFF
.,TRBJ2-7,.,TRBV6-1,TGTGCCAGCAGTGAAGCGCTGACTAACCCCTCCTACGAGCAGTACTTC,CASSEALTNPSYEQYF
.,TRBJ2-1,TRBD1,TRBV18,TGTGCCAGCTCACCACGGGGACAGAGCTCCTACAATGAGCAGTTCTTC,CASSPRGQSSYNEQFF
.,TRBJ2-7,.,TRBV5-1,TGCGCCAGCAGCTTGGCACAGCGGAGACGCTTCTACGAGCAGTACTTC,CASSLAQRRRFYEQYF
few,TRBJ2-7,TRBD2,TRBV5-8,TGTGCCAGCAGCATAGGGACTAGGAGTCAGCAGTACTTC,CASSIGTRSQQYF
.,TRBJ2-3,TRBD1,TRBV28,TGTGCCAGCAGATCAATCACCGGGACAGGGGCCTTTTGGGCAGATACGCAGTATTTT,CASRSITGTGAFWADTQYF
.,TRBJ1-4,.,TRBV27,TGTGCCAGCAGTCCATCCCCGGGACTTAATGAAAAACTGTTTTTT,CASSPSPGLNEKLFF
.,TRBJ1-1,.,TRBV6-1,TGTGCCAGCAGTGAAGGTCCGACGGGTTATGAAGCTTTCTTT,CASSEGPTGYEAFF
.,TRBJ2-1,TRBD2,TRBV4-1,TGCGCCAGCAGCCAAGAATTCTCCGGGACTAGCGATTACAATGAGCAGTTCTTC,CASSQEFSGTSDYNEQFF
.,TRBJ2-1,.,TRBV7-6,TGTGCCAGCAGCGGTCTGGCGGGCCCCAACCCCAATGAGCAGTTCTTC,CASSGLAGPNPNEQFF
.,TRBJ2-2,.,TRBV27,TGTGCCAGCAGTCTAGCGAACACCGGGGAGCTGTTTTTT,CASSLANTGELFF
.,TRBJ1-2,TRBD1,TRBV5-1,TGCGCCAGCAGGGACAGGGACTATGGCTACACCTTC,CASRDRDYGYTF
.,TRBJ2-1,TRBD1,TRBV7-9,TGTGCCAGCAGCTTAGACAGGGGGGTTGAGAATGAGCAGTTCTTC,CASSLDRGVENEQFF
.,TRBJ1-2,.,TRBV15,TGTGCCACCAGCAGAGATTTGGGCAGCCATGGCTACACCTTC,CATSRDLGSHGYTF
.,TRBJ2-7,TRBD2,TRBV28,TGTGCCAGCAGCTTGGGTGAGGCGGTACTAGCGGGAGAAGGGTACTTC,CASSLGEAVLAGEGYF
.,TRBJ2-7,.,TRBV11-2,TGTGCCAGCAGCCCGACCGGAAGGAGCTCCTACGAGCAGTACTTC,CASSPTGRSSYEQYF
once,TRBJ1-2,TRBD1,TRBV9,TGTGCCAGCAGCCCGGACAGGGGGTATGGCTACACCTTC,CASSPDRGYGYTF
.,TRBJ2-2,TRBD2,TRBV4-1,TGCGCCAGCAGCCAAGATCAGGGGACTAGCGGGATGTATAACGGGGAGCTGTTTTTT,CASSQDQGTSGMYNGELFF
.,TRBJ2-2,.,TRBV5-1,TGCGCCAGCAGCTCTCAGGGTTCCGGGGAGCTGTTTTTT,CASSSQGSGELFF
.,TRBJ2-2,.,TRBV7-9,TGTGCCAGCAGCTTGGCGGACACTGGGACCGGGGAGCTGTTTTTT,CASSLADTGTGELFF
.,TRBJ2-5,.,TRBV19,TGTGCCAGTAGTATAGGTTTGAGGCAAGAGACCCAGTACTTC,CASSIGLRQETQYF
.,TRBJ1-2,.,TRBV9,TGTGCCAGCAGCGGCCATTGGGCCCAAAACTATGGCTACACCTTC,CASSGHWAQNYGYTF